This T cell receptor beta chain was observed in a study of T cell responses to AZD1222 COVID-19 vaccine (dated by TCRdb to the early 2020s). A note on the overall study: A total of 233 trial participants underwent TCR sequencing, of whom approximately 210 received two doses of AZD1222 and about 26 received two doses of the MenACWY control vaccine. Trial participants were enrolled by age into subgroups of 18-55, 56-69 and 70-plus years, and 148, 28 and 57 TCR-sequenced participants, respectively, were included in these subgroups.

The CDR3 regions of human TCRbeta chains were analyzed by immunosequencing. The authors processed their data as follows. Repertoire TCRs were checked for matches against a reference library of SARS-CoV-2-specific TCRs that had been generated using the MIRA antigen-specificity platform. Breadth was defined as the fraction of unique TCRs that were SARS-CoV-2-associated. Depth was defined as the fraction of total T cells that were SARS-CoV-2-associated. Using the MIRA data, each spike-specific TCR was assigned both to the spike region to which the TCR was reactive and to a CD4 or CD8 class. Log10-transformed breadth and depth values were compared by one-way ANOVA with Sidak's multiple comparisons tests. Imported from immuneACCESS, the table was reduced by TCRdb to in-frame sequences with V and J called. These copies leave out some clones; in studies compared against another copy, an unresolved V gene accounts for under half, and the cause of the remainder is not known. The V and J calls and clone size were taken over from that table, and D and trimming were inferred from the DNA. In this sample the table shows about 150,000 clones, around 87% of which occur a single time. Together, the top ten hold roughly 10% of the sample.

The sample's time point, from its label and the paper: about 28 days (+/-7) after the second vaccine dose. AZD1222 recipients whose second dose came at about 4 weeks and those whose second dose came at about 12 weeks were combined into one group, since spike-specific TCR depth and breadth did not differ between the two schedules. Vaccinee samples were obtained from the UK trials COV001 and COV002, which included a single-blind randomized controlled phase 2/3 trial of AZD1222 (ChAdOx1 nCoV-19) in healthy adults. For TCRbeta chain sequencing, PBMC samples from trial participants were taken at day 0 and at day 28 after the second dose. Inclusive of the bounding cysteine and phenylalanine, the CDR3 is 13 residues long. Just CDR3 DNA is preserved here, 39 bases in frame from base 1. In the germline V gene (reference sequence), CDR1 corresponds to SEHNR and CDR2 to FQNEAQ. Between the V and J ends, shortened by 3 bases and 3 bases respectively, the junction contains 9 bases.

Points the paper makes about the study in general: Only 5 to 7 AZD1222 recipients were SARS-CoV-2 seropositive at baseline, limiting conclusions about previously exposed vaccinees. Because no day 14 peak-response samples were available, repertoires were characterized only after the peak T cell response. Vaccine-associated CD4 TCRs spanned the whole spike protein, with dominant responses in regions 160-218 and 743-854. In the small 56-69-year group, the increase in depth fell short of significance, most likely because of low power. Epitopes outside the regions mutated in the B.1.351 and B.1.1.7 variants were reportedly recognized by nearly half of the unique spike-specific TCRs. Participants were mostly white British, with more females than males. The authors suggested clonal diversity may have been underestimated. After two AZD1222 doses, both the breadth and the depth of spike-specific TCRs were significantly higher than at day 0 and than in MenACWY recipients.

A note on this clone: Its antigen is currently not known. Per-nucleotide qualities are absent, and no much larger clonotype sits a single base away.

The rearranged segments are TRBV7-9 and TRBJ2-7, with no confident D gene call. This receptor was identified in an adult who received the AZD1222 COVID-19 vaccine. Sample: peripheral blood, taken 28 days after the second AZD1222 dose. The CDR3 in this case is CASSLGPGYEQYF. The DNA reads TGTGCCAGCAGCTTGGGTCCTGGCTACGAGCAGTACTTC.